The 16 T cell receptor beta chains presented below share a single source sample, sequenced in a study of T cell responses to AZD1222 COVID-19 vaccine. The assay was immunoSEQ multiplex PCR, and TCRdb's table has in-frame clones only and misses some. The data show 150,000 or so clones, 90% to 95% seen once. The sample was peripheral blood, taken on day 0 of AZD1222 vaccination. The receptors stem from an adult in good health.

As for this clone: The identical CDR3 is also encoded by other nucleotide sequences in the sample. This rearrangement joins TRBV15 to TRBJ1-1; no clear D. Trimming shortened V by 5 bases and J by 0 bases, and 7 bases separated the two germline ends. The germline gives CDR1 LNHNV, CDR2 YYDKDF (reference sequence). The CDR3 contains 13 residues. The CDR3 is CATSGPMNTEAFF. CDR3 coding DNA: TGTGCCACCAGCGGCCCAATGAACACTGAAGCTTTCTTT. The full variable domain, its missing parts supplied by reference TRBV15 and TRBJ1-1, is DAMVIQNPRYQVTQFGKPVTLSCSQTLNHNVMYWYQQKSSQAPKLLFHYYDKDFNNEADTPDNFQSRRPNTSFCFLDIRSPGLGDTAMYLCATSGPMNTEAFFGQGTRLTVV.

This chain joins TRBV7-9 and TRBJ1-2; TRBD1 might be the D (6 bases). Trimming stripped 5 bases from V and 8 bases from J, with 21 bases between. This CDR3 has 15 residues. Looked up from germline, CDR1 is SEHNR and CDR2 is FQNEAQ (reference sequence). Here the CDR3 DNA reads TGTGCCAGCAGCCCCGCCCCACAGGGCGGCGGGGGCTACACCTTC. This gives the protein CASSPAPQGGGGYTF.

This clone was counted once. The chain combines TRBV5-1 with TRBJ2-7; D may be TRBD1 or TRBD2 (6 bases each). Germline loops: CDR1 SGHRS, CDR2 YFSETQ. This CDR3 region has 15 residues. The V end lost 0 bases, the J end lost 0 bases, and 10 bases lay between the germline ends. The CDR3 loop is CASSLGGAPSYEQYF. CDR3 DNA sequence: TGCGCCAGCAGCTTGGGGGGGGCCCCCTCCTACGAGCAGTACTTC.

Worth noting for this clone: Other DNA sequences in this specimen translate into the identical CDR3. J is TRBJ2-7 and V is TRBV18; no clear D. The germline V and J ends were trimmed by 3 bases and 0 bases, with 3 bases remaining between them. Germline V gives CDR1 KGHSH, CDR2 LQKENI. The CDR3 is 12 amino acids. CDR3 sequence reads: CASSPSSYEQYF. The CDR3 nucleotides are TGTGCCAGCTCACCGAGCTCCTACGAGCAGTACTTC.

This clone was counted once. V usage is TRBV5-1 and J usage is TRBJ2-5; 14 bases fit TRBD2. J gave up 6 bases and V 0 bases, and 4 bases lay outside the gene matches. Germline assignment: CDR1 SGHRS and CDR2 YFSETQ. The CDR3 totals 16 residues. CDR3 region: CASSLEGTSGGKTQYF. Written as DNA, the CDR3 is TGCGCCAGCAGCTTGGAGGGGACTAGCGGGGGAAAGACCCAGTACTTC.

This chain links TRBV7-2 with TRBJ2-6; 9 bases line up with TRBD1. J was trimmed by 4 bases and V by 3 bases; bases with no gene match: 10. Germline loops: CDR1 SGHTA, CDR2 FQGNSA. The CDR3 is 18 amino acids. The CDR3 DNA follows: TGTGCCAGCAGCTTTTCAGGACAGGGGTACGTCGGGGCCAACGTCCTGACTTTC. Its translation is CASSFSGQGYVGANVLTF.

The V and J genes are TRBV5-4 and TRBJ1-2, with D perhaps matching TRBD1 (5 bases). The CDR3 has 15 amino acids. Trimming stripped 4 bases from V and 4 bases from J, with 17 bases between. Germline V gives CDR1 SGHNT, CDR2 YYREEE (reference sequence). CDR3 residues: CASSPGQGWSYGYTF. The CDR3 bases are TGTGCCAGCAGCCCTGGACAAGGGTGGAGCTATGGCTACACCTTC.

This chain links TRBV19 with TRBJ1-5; unclear D gene. V lost 0 bases to trimming and J lost 7 bases, with 13 bases between them. Germline assignment: CDR1 LNHDA and CDR2 SQIVND (reference sequence). The CDR3 loop spans 15 amino acids. CDR3 in amino acids: CASSIDGIREQPQHF. Written as DNA, the CDR3 is TGTGCCAGTAGTATAGATGGGATACGGGAGCAGCCCCAGCATTTT.

The chain carries TRBV5-1 and TRBJ2-1, with 10 bases matching TRBD2. This CDR3 is 17 amino acids long. V shed 4 bases and J 6 bases; nucleotides not matched to a gene: 13. Germline values: CDR1 SGHRS, CDR2 YFSETQ. CDR3 nucleotides: TGCGCCAGCAGCCGTACCTTTAGCGGGGGGAGGGTCAATGAGCAGTTCTTC. Translated: CASSRTFSGGRVNEQFF.

The CDR3 reads CAIRRDYGYTF. The CDR3 nucleotides read TGTGCCATACGACGGGACTATGGCTACACCTTC. The V call is TRBV28, the J call TRBJ1-2; D is unresolved. CDR3 length equals 11 residues. V lost 10 bases and J 3 bases, leaving 9 bases between the germline ends. The germline gives CDR1 MDHEN, CDR2 SYDVKM.

In nucleotides, the CDR3 is TGTGCCAGCAGCTTAGGGAGCGGGAGGGCCGCCTACGAGCAGTACTTC. It specifies CASSLGSGRAAYEQYF. The chain couples TRBV11-3 to TRBJ2-7, with 10 bases fitting TRBD2. With V trimmed by 1 base and J by 2 bases, 5 bases remained unmatched. CDR1 and CDR2 from the germline V gene are SGHNT and YENEEA. The CDR3 consists of 16 residues.

The CDR3 here is CASSLGTSGGNEQFF. In DNA form, the CDR3 reads TGTGCCAGCAGCTTAGGGACTAGCGGGGGCAATGAGCAGTTCTTC. The chain has TRBV11-3 and TRBJ2-1; TRBD2 aligns across 13 bases. This CDR3 comprises 15 residues. Trimming at V came to 1 base and at J to 6 bases, leaving 0 bases not matched to a gene. Germline lookup yields CDR1 SGHNT and CDR2 YENEEA. The variable domain in full, with the rest retrieved from reference TRBV11-3 and TRBJ2-1, is EAGVVQSPRYKIIEKKQPVAFWCNPISGHNTLYWYLQNLGQGPELLIRYENEEAVDDSQLPKDRFSAERLKGVDSTLKIQPAELGDSAVYLCASSLGTSGGNEQFFGPGTRLTVL.

The CDR3 DNA reads TGTGCCTTTAACCCCCCTAATGAAAAACTGTTTTTT. Translated: CAFNPPNEKLFF. The V and J genes are TRBV30 and TRBJ1-4; D gene unclear. CDR3 length equals 12 residues. V was pared by 7 bases and J by 3 bases, with 9 bases between. The germline V gene encodes CDR1 GTSNPN and CDR2 SVGIG (reference sequence).

The chain links TRBV3-1 (or the pseudogene TRBV3-2) to TRBJ1-5, with D perhaps TRBD1 (5 bases). CDR1 is LGHDT and CDR2 is YNNKEL in the germline V gene (reference sequence). The length of the CDR3 is 13 residues. V gave up 4 bases and J gave up 1 base, with 5 bases separating them. This chain's CDR3 is CASSRGSNQPQHF. The CDR3 DNA reads as TGTGCCAGCAGCCGGGGGAGCAATCAGCCCCAGCATTTT.

This rearrangement joins TRBV6-5 to TRBJ2-2, with D unresolved. The V gene's germline CDR1 is MNHEY and CDR2 SVGAGI. The CDR3 runs 15 residues. V lost 0 bases, J lost 4 bases, and 9 bases lay in between. CDR3 sequence (DNA): TGTGCCAGCAGTTACTCCTCTCCGGGCACCGGGGAGCTGTTTTTT. Translated: CASSYSSPGTGELFF.

The V call is TRBV29-1, the J call TRBJ1-2, with D perhaps matching TRBD1 (6 bases). V gave up 6 bases and J gave up 7 bases, with 18 bases separating them. Germline CDR1 reads SQVTM; CDR2 reads ANQGSEA. The CDR3 has 13 residues. The CDR3 loop is CSVQGKITGGYTF. DNA of the CDR3: TGCAGCGTACAGGGCAAGATTACGGGTGGCTACACCTTC.